These 32 T cell receptor beta chains were all obtained from the same sample, sequenced in a study of PD-L1 blockade in urothelial cancer. Produced via immunoSEQ multiplex PCR; TCRdb's table is partial and in-frame only. The sample consists of over 45,000 clones, 85% to 90% of them appearing once. As to time point: pretreatment peripheral blood. The source was PBMCs, collected around atezolizumab (anti-PD-L1) treatment. The source of these receptors is a man in his 60s with urothelial cancer.

This clone appeared once. The chain has TRBV10-3 and TRBJ1-4, with D tentatively TRBD1 (5 bases). The CDR3 is 15 amino acids. Germline loops: CDR1 ENHRY, CDR2 SYGVKD. The V end was cut by 0 bases, the J end by 4 bases, with 9 bases between. The CDR3 sequence is CAISESGGNNEKLFF. The CDR3 nucleotides are TGTGCCATCAGTGAGTCGGGGGGGAATAATGAAAAACTGTTTTTT.

The V call is TRBV7-6, the J call TRBJ2-7; 7 bases agree with TRBD2. Losses at the gene ends were 5 bases for V and 5 bases for J; bases not matched to a gene: 18. CDR1 SGHVS and CDR2 FNYEAQ come from the germline V gene. The CDR3 covers 17 residues. The chain's CDR3 is CASSTAGLETVRNEQYF. The CDR3 nucleotides are TGTGCCAGCAGCACGGCCGGACTAGAGACGGTCAGGAACGAGCAGTACTTC. The full variable domain, rest sourced from reference TRBV7-6 and TRBJ2-7, is GAGVSQSPRYKVTKRGQDVALRCDPISGHVSLYWYRQALGQGPEFLTYFNYEAQQDKSGLPNDRFSAERPEGSISTLTIQRTEQRDSAMYRCASSTAGLETVRNEQYFGPGTRLTVT.

The chain recombines TRBV5-5 with TRBJ1-5; D is perhaps TRBD1 (6 bases). CDR3 length: 16 residues. Germline-derived CDR1 and CDR2 are SGHKS and YYEKEE (reference sequence). The germline V and J ends were trimmed by 2 bases and 4 bases, with 16 bases remaining between them. DNA of the CDR3: TGTGCCAGCAGCTTAGTAGCTCAGGGGACGAATCAGCCCCAGCATTTT. Translating gives CASSLVAQGTNQPQHF.

This chain joins TRBV10-3 and TRBJ2-1; 9 bases align to TRBD1. The CDR3 is 14 amino acids. V lost 5 bases, J lost 6 bases, and 5 bases stayed unmatched. Germline V gene data show CDR1 as ENHRY and CDR2 as SYGVKD. The CDR3 nucleotides read TGTGCCATCAGTTACCGGGACAGGGCCAATGAGCAGTTCTTC. Its translation is CAISYRDRANEQFF.

This clone has a single count. V is TRBV28 and J is TRBJ2-3, with D perhaps matching TRBD1 (6 bases). Germline V gives CDR1 MDHEN, CDR2 SYDVKM. This CDR3 spans 13 amino acids. The ends were cut back, 8 bases at V and 10 bases at J, with 19 bases in the middle. CDR3 loop: CASSLAAPGAQYF. The CDR3 DNA reads as TGTGCCAGCTCCCTGGCGGCCCCAGGGGCGCAGTATTTT. The full variable domain, with the rest looked up from reference TRBV28 and TRBJ2-3, is DVKVTQSSRYLVKRTGEKVFLECVQDMDHENMFWYRQDPGLGLRLIYFSYDVKMKEKGDIPEGYSVSREKKERFSLILESASTNQTSMYLCASSLAAPGAQYFGPGTRLTVL.

The chain combines TRBV6-1 with TRBJ1-5; D is ambiguous. CDR1 and CDR2 (germline): MNHNS, SASEGT. The CDR3 has 13 amino acids. Trimming took 2 bases from V and 4 from J, leaving 6 bases between them. The CDR3 reads CASSETLNQPQHF. The CDR3 coding sequence is TGTGCCAGCAGTGAAACCCTAAATCAGCCCCAGCATTTT.

The chain has TRBV11-1 and TRBJ2-1, with no clear D. CDR1 is SGHAT and CDR2 is FQDESV in the germline V gene (reference sequence). The CDR3 extends over 13 amino acids. The V end lost 3 bases, the J end lost 3 bases, and 6 bases lay between the germline ends. The CDR3 loop is CASSFTDYNEQFF. CDR3 DNA sequence: TGTGCCAGCAGCTTCACAGACTACAATGAGCAGTTCTTC. Full variable domain (outside the CDR3, taken from reference TRBV11-1 and TRBJ2-1): EAEVAQSPRYKITEKSQAVAFWCDPISGHATLYWYRQILGQGPELLVQFQDESVVDDSQLPKDRFSAERLKGVDSTLKIQPAELGDSAMYLCASSFTDYNEQFFGPGTRLTVL.

This clone was seen a few times. The rearrangement uses TRBV15 and TRBJ1-5, with TRBD1 as a possible D gene (6 bases). This CDR3 contains 13 residues. Trimming took 3 bases from V and 6 from J, leaving 9 bases between them. Looked up from germline, CDR1 is LNHNV and CDR2 is YYDKDF (reference sequence). The CDR3 region has the DNA TGTGCCACCAGCAGGCAGGGGTTTCAGCCCCAGCATTTT. Protein product: CATSRQGFQPQHF.

This clone has just a few counts. The V and J genes are TRBV5-1 and TRBJ2-3; D assignment may be TRBD1 or TRBD2 (6 bases each). There are 15 residues in the CDR3. The germline V and J ends were trimmed by 4 bases and 1 base, with 13 bases remaining between them. Germline V gene data show CDR1 as SGHRS and CDR2 as YFSETQ. The CDR3 DNA follows: TGCGCCAGCAGCCTGGGGGGCACGGGCACAGATACGCAGTATTTT. This codes for CASSLGGTGTDTQYF.

This clone was recorded only once. The genes are TRBV4-3 and TRBJ1-2; D unclear. Germline CDR1 and CDR2: LGHNA and YSLEER. The V end was cut by 0 bases, the J end by 7 bases, with 9 bases between. The CDR3 spans 13 residues. As DNA, the CDR3 is TGCGCCAGCAGCCAAGAGAGACTAGCTGGCTACACCTTC. It codes for CASSQERLAGYTF.

The chain combines TRBV27 with TRBJ1-5; weak D call: TRBD1 (6 bases). V lost 11 bases, J lost 4 bases, and 15 bases lay in between. The CDR3 runs to 13 residues. Germline V gives CDR1 MNHEY, CDR2 SMNVEV (reference sequence). CDR3 region: CASPLRGNQPQHF. CDR3 sequence (DNA): TGTGCCTCCCCCTTGAGGGGGAATCAGCCCCAGCATTTT.

This rearrangement joins TRBV20-1 to TRBJ2-7; tentative D call: TRBD1 (5 bases). CDR1 is DFQATT and CDR2 is SNEGSKA in the germline V gene (reference sequence). The CDR3 has 11 amino acids. Trimming took off 3 bases at V and 13 bases at J, with 16 bases between the two ends. CDR3 protein: CSARMTEVRYF. Here the CDR3 DNA reads TGCAGTGCTAGGATGACAGAAGTAAGATACTTC.

The gene calls are TRBV27 and TRBJ2-7; 8 bases line up with TRBD2. Per germline, CDR1 MNHEY and CDR2 SMNVEV (reference sequence). Germline trimming cut 5 bases from V and 6 bases from J; bases unmatched to any gene: 12. This CDR3 is 15 amino acids long. The CDR3 protein is CASSTPGLGGLEQYF. The CDR3 region has the DNA TGTGCCAGCAGTACCCCGGGACTAGGAGGTCTCGAGCAGTACTTC.

CDR3 nucleotide sequence: TGTGCTAGTGGAAGGGACAGGGGGCAGAGGACTGAAGCTTTCTTT. As protein: CASGRDRGQRTEAFF. The chain combines TRBV12-5 with TRBJ1-1; 12 nucleotides agree with TRBD1. Germline loops: CDR1 LGHNT, CDR2 FRNRAP. This CDR3 has 15 residues. V trimming: 6 bases; J trimming: 5 bases; junction bases outside the gene matches: 7.

This sequence joins TRBV19 and TRBJ2-1; possible D gene TRBD2, 6 bases. V lost 8 bases and J 8 bases, leaving 7 bases between the germline ends. The CDR3 contains 10 residues. Germline V lookup: CDR1 LNHDA, CDR2 SQIVND (reference sequence). The CDR3 DNA sequence: TGTGCCAGTGGGGGGTATGAGCAGTTCTTC. The encoded protein is CASGGYEQFF.

The chain employs TRBV19 and TRBJ1-2, with D perhaps TRBD1 (5 bases). The CDR3 spans 14 residues. V dropped 7 bases and J dropped 1 base, with 13 bases sitting between them. Germline V gene sequence: CDR1 LNHDA, CDR2 SQIVND (reference sequence). CDR3 protein: CASNPLDSNYGYTF. The CDR3 coding sequence is TGTGCCAGTAACCCACTCGACAGTAACTATGGCTACACCTTC.

The chain links TRBV29-1 to TRBJ2-1; the match to TRBD1 covers 7 bases. With V trimmed by 3 bases and J by 3 bases, 14 bases remained unmatched. The CDR3 consists of 17 residues. Germline V gene sequence: CDR1 SQVTM, CDR2 ANQGSEA. CDR3 DNA sequence: TGCAGCGTTGACGAAATCCTACTGGGACAGAACTACAATGAGCAGTTCTTC. Its protein product is CSVDEILLGQNYNEQFF.

The genes are TRBV6-1 and TRBJ1-5, with 7 bases fitting TRBD1. The CDR3 has 15 amino acids. The V and J ends lost 8 bases and 0 bases, in that order; junction bases with no gene match: 7. In germline, CDR1 is MNHNS, CDR2 SASEGT. The CDR3 spells CASRDRPYSNQPQHF. The CDR3 coding sequence is TGTGCCAGCCGGGACAGACCTTATAGCAATCAGCCCCAGCATTTT.

The genes are TRBV7-9 and TRBJ1-1; 7 bases align to TRBD1. The germline V gene encodes CDR1 SEHNR and CDR2 FQNEAQ (reference sequence). CDR3 length equals 15 residues. Losses at the gene ends were 4 bases for V and 2 bases for J; bases not matched to a gene: 7. The CDR3 sequence is CASSSRDSRNTEAFF. CDR3 sequence (DNA): TGTGCCAGCAGCTCCCGGGACAGCCGTAACACTGAAGCTTTCTTT.

V gene TRBV5-1 combines with J gene TRBJ1-1, with TRBD1 as a possible D gene (5 bases). This CDR3 comprises 15 residues. From germline, CDR1 is SGHRS and CDR2 YFSETQ. V gave up 1 base and J gave up 5 bases, with 15 bases separating them. CDR3 DNA sequence: TGCGCCAGCAGCTTGTGGGCAGGGCCTAGTACTGAAGCTTTCTTT. Its translation is CASSLWAGPSTEAFF.

The V and J genes are TRBV12-5 and TRBJ1-1; D gene unclear. Germline lookup yields CDR1 LGHNT and CDR2 FRNRAP. V dropped 5 bases and J dropped 5 bases, with 12 bases sitting between them. This CDR3 contains 13 residues. CDR3 DNA: TGTGCTAGTGGTCCCCGGGGTAGGACTGAAGCTTTCTTT. It codes for CASGPRGRTEAFF.

The chain carries TRBV4-2 and TRBJ2-1; 10 nucleotides agree with TRBD2. CDR1 and CDR2 from the germline V gene are LGHNA and YNFKEQ. This CDR3 is built from 17 residues. The V gene end was trimmed by 4 bases and the J gene end by 0 bases; junction bases not matched to a gene: 6. CDR3 amino acids: CASSLSIAGGSYNEQFF. The CDR3 nucleotides are TGTGCCAGCAGCCTATCAATAGCGGGAGGCTCCTACAATGAGCAGTTCTTC.

The chain combines TRBV6-4 with TRBJ2-1; 14 bases map to TRBD2. The germline V gene encodes CDR1 MRHNA and CDR2 SNTAGT. The CDR3 has 16 amino acids. V was pared by 3 bases and J by 7 bases, with 5 bases of the junction left unmatched. The CDR3: CASSEGLAGAGNEQFF. The DNA of the CDR3 is TGTGCCAGCAGTGAGGGACTAGCGGGAGCGGGGAATGAGCAGTTCTTC.

This clone was detected only once. This sequence joins TRBV10-2 and TRBJ1-1; D gene uncertain. The CDR3 has 13 residues. Germline CDR1 and CDR2: WSHSY and SAAADI. Trimming took off 2 bases at V and 5 bases at J, with 9 bases between the two ends. The CDR3, as DNA: TGCGCCAGCAGTGAGGGGCAGCTGACTGAAGCTTTCTTT. Residues: CASSEGQLTEAFF.

The V gene is TRBV6-1, the J gene TRBJ1-6; 9 bases fit TRBD1. Germline V gene data show CDR1 as MNHNS and CDR2 as SASEGT. The CDR3 has 15 amino acids. Trimming at V came to 6 bases and at J to 7 bases, leaving 7 bases not matched to a gene. Written as DNA, the CDR3 is TGTGCCAGCAGCCGGGACAGGGTGGAGAATTCACCCCTCCACTTT. Translation: CASSRDRVENSPLHF.

This rearrangement joins TRBV19 to TRBJ1-2; 7 bases are shared with TRBD1. J gave up 7 bases and V 6 bases, and 5 bases lay outside the gene matches. The germline gives CDR1 LNHDA, CDR2 SQIVND (reference sequence). This CDR3 spans 12 amino acids. CDR3 loop: CASREGALGYTF. CDR3 coding DNA: TGTGCCAGTAGGGAGGGGGCGCTTGGCTACACCTTC.

This chain connects TRBV30 to TRBJ1-2; D is perhaps TRBD1 (6 bases). The CDR3 extends over 13 amino acids. Germline CDR1 and CDR2: GTSNPN and SVGIG (reference sequence). Trimming left V 2 bases short and J 5 bases short, with 12 bases between. The CDR3 reads CAWSPGTPYGYTF. CDR3 DNA sequence: TGTGCCTGGAGTCCCGGGACACCGTATGGCTACACCTTC.

This clone was seen just once. This chain joins TRBV6-6 and TRBJ1-1; D unresolved. V lost 10 bases and J lost 1, with 16 bases in between. The CDR3 runs to 14 residues. The V gene's germline CDR1 is MNHNY and CDR2 SVGAGI (reference sequence). The CDR3 nucleotides are TGTGCCACCATCCCAACCTCGGGGAACACTGAAGCTTTCTTT. As protein: CATIPTSGNTEAFF.

The CDR3 sequence: CASSRTTGFDGYTF. The DNA for the CDR3 is TGTGCCAGCAGCCGTACGACAGGGTTCGATGGCTACACCTTC. The J gene is TRBJ1-2, the V gene TRBV6-1; 7 positions match TRBD1. The J segment lost 6 bases and the V segment lost 6 bases, leaving 10 bases of the junction unmatched. The CDR3 length is 14 residues. Germline V lookup: CDR1 MNHNS, CDR2 SASEGT.

The chain couples TRBV6-1 to TRBJ2-5; TRBD1 might be the D (6 bases). Trimming cost V 7 bases and J 1 base, with 10 bases left between them. The germline V gene encodes CDR1 MNHNS and CDR2 SASEGT. The CDR3 is made up of 13 amino acids. CDR3 coding DNA: TGTGCCAGCAAACGACAGGCCCAAGAGACCCAGTACTTC. Amino acids: CASKRQAQETQYF.

This chain joins TRBV20-1 and TRBJ1-1, with TRBD1 as a possible D gene (6 bases). Germline CDR1 is DFQATT and CDR2 is SNEGSKA (reference sequence). This CDR3 spans 11 amino acids. Trimming removed 6 bases from V and 7 bases from J, with 12 bases in between. The CDR3 region is CSATRDIEAFF. CDR3 nucleotides: TGCAGTGCCACCCGGGACATTGAAGCTTTCTTT.

This clone was observed once. This sequence joins TRBV2 and TRBJ1-2, with 8 nucleotides matching TRBD1. CDR3 length: 15 residues. Germline lookup yields CDR1 SNHLY and CDR2 FYNNEI. V gave up 6 bases and J gave up 4 bases; unmatched junction bases: 10. CDR3 sequence reads: CASRSLQGGSYGYTF. Here the CDR3 DNA reads TGTGCCAGCAGATCCCTACAGGGGGGCAGCTATGGCTACACCTTC.